This record looks at one T cell receptor (beta chain) sequence and its context. This record belongs to a study of blood T cell repertoires in COVID-19. As for the study in general: Sites in the United States, Italy and Spain provided acute and convalescent COVID-19 samples. T cells, B-cell-depleted T cells, or PBMCs provided the cDNA or gDNA that served as material.

The V gene end was trimmed by 6 bases and the J gene end by 4 bases; junction bases not matched to a gene: 3. Germline values: CDR1 MNHEY, CDR2 SVGAGI. There are 14 residues in the CDR3. In the authors' methods: Estimation of nucleated cell counts relied on the amplification of reference gene primers. Clones were sequenced by immunoSEQ multiplex PCR, and TCRdb holds only the in-frame ones, with some missing. Clone size and V and J calls were adopted from that table, with D and trimming inferred from the DNA. The sample contains roughly 53,000 clones, 70% to 90% of which appear only once. Specimen: peripheral blood. This receptor was identified in a man between 60 and 75 years old with acute or convalescent COVID-19. The chain uses TRBV6-5 and TRBJ2-2; 9 positions match TRBD1. The CDR3 loop reads CASSRDRVTGELFF. CDR3 in DNA: TGTGCCAGCAGCCGGGACAGGGTCACCGGGGAGCTGTTTTTT.